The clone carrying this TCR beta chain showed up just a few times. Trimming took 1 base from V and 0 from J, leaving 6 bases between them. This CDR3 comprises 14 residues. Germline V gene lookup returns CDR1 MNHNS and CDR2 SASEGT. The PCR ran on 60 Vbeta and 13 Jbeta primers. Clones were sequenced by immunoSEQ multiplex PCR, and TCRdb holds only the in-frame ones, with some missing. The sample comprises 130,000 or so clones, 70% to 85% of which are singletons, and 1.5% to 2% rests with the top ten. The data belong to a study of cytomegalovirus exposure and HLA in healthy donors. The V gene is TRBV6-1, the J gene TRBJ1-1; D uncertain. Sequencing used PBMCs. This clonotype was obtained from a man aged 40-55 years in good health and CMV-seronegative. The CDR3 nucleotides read TGTGCCAGCAGTGAAGGAGTCCTGAACACTGAAGCTTTCTTT. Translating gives CASSEGVLNTEAFF.